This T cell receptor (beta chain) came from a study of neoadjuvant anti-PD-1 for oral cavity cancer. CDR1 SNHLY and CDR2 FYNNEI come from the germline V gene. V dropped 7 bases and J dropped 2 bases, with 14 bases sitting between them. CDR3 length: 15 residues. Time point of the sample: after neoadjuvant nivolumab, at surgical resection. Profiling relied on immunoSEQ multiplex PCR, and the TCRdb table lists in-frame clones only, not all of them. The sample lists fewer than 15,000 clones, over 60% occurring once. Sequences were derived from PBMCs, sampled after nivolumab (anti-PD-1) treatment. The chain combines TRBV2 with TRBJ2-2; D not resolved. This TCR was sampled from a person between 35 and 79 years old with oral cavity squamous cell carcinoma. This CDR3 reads CASTKDIKNTGELFF. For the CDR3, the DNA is TGTGCCAGCACCAAAGACATTAAAAACACCGGGGAGCTGTTTTTT.